This passage covers 10 T cell receptor beta chains from one sample sequenced in a study of CD8+ T cells in alopecia areata. As the sequencing template, cDNA was produced by extracting RNA and reverse transcribing it. Libraries were prepared by immunoSEQ multiplex PCR; TCRdb keeps only in-frame clonotypes and omits some of them. The sample has about 190,000 clones, 50% to 60% seen once. Material: CD4+ T cells sorted from blood, obtained at week 0. Every receptor here comes from a human donor with alopecia areata.

The V gene is TRBV6-5, the J gene TRBJ1-1; no definite D call. V was shortened by 2 bases and J by 0 bases, with 13 bases between the two germline ends. The CDR3 consists of 16 residues. In germline, CDR1 is MNHEY, CDR2 SVGAGI. This CDR3 is CASSYGRGVMNTEAFF. As DNA, the CDR3 is TGTGCCAGCAGTTACGGTCGTGGGGTTATGAACACTGAAGCTTTCTTT.

This chain connects TRBV28 to TRBJ2-6; 9 bases align to TRBD1. The germline V gene has CDR1 MDHEN and CDR2 SYDVKM. The CDR3 is 17 residues long. The V and J ends lost 6 bases and 0 bases, in that order; junction bases with no gene match: 6. The CDR3 region is CASSDRDRDSGANVLTF. The CDR3 DNA reads as TGTGCCAGCAGCGACCGGGACAGGGACTCTGGGGCCAACGTCCTGACTTTC.

The chain is built from TRBV29-1 and TRBJ1-1; possibly TRBD1 for D (6 bases). V was clipped by 5 bases and J by 10 bases, with 26 bases between them. Germline assignment: CDR1 SQVTM and CDR2 ANQGSEA. The CDR3 has 15 amino acids. The chain's CDR3 is CSVLTPSTGLYGAFF. Written as DNA, the CDR3 is TGCAGCGTTCTCACCCCCAGCACAGGGTTGTACGGAGCTTTCTTT.

J is TRBJ1-5 and V is TRBV30, with D unresolved. The germline V gene encodes CDR1 GTSNPN and CDR2 SVGIG (reference sequence). CDR3 length: 13 amino acids. Trimming pared 1 base from V and 6 bases from J, leaving 10 bases between. The CDR3 spells CAWSALDSQPQHF. Written as DNA, the CDR3 is TGTGCCTGGAGTGCTCTGGATAGTCAGCCCCAGCATTTT.

This chain joins TRBV30 and TRBJ1-4, with D maybe TRBD1 (5 bases). Between the trimmed V and J ends, which lost 4 bases and 4 bases, there was a span of 13 bases. CDR1 and CDR2 from the germline V gene are GTSNPN and SVGIG (reference sequence). The length of the CDR3 is 14 residues. The CDR3 sequence: CAWNEQELNEKLFF. CDR3 DNA: TGTGCCTGGAACGAACAGGAACTTAATGAAAAACTGTTTTTT.

The chain recombines TRBV5-1 with TRBJ1-4; no reliable D call. This CDR3 comprises 14 residues. Per the germline V gene, CDR1 is SGHRS and CDR2 is YFSETQ. V lost 2 bases to trimming and J lost 4 bases, with 9 bases between them. The CDR3 DNA reads TGCGCCAGCAGCTTCACCGGGAGTAATGAAAAACTGTTTTTT. Encoded protein: CASSFTGSNEKLFF.

The chain employs TRBV9 and TRBJ1-1, with no clear D. The CDR3 extends over 16 amino acids. V was cut by 0 bases and J by 5 bases, with 17 bases left in between. Germline values: CDR1 SGDLS, CDR2 YYNGEE. The CDR3 here is CASSVGSRTGGTEAFF. The CDR3 DNA reads TGTGCCAGCAGCGTAGGGTCAAGGACCGGAGGTACTGAAGCTTTCTTT.

The rearrangement joins TRBV2 to TRBJ2-3, with TRBD2 matching 10 bases. The CDR3 has 15 amino acids. V was clipped by 6 bases and J by 5 bases; unmatched bases: 8. The germline V gene has CDR1 SNHLY and CDR2 FYNNEI. In nucleotides, the CDR3 is TGTGCCAGCAGCGGAGGACTAGCGGAGATAGATACGCAGTATTTT. This sequence encodes CASSGGLAEIDTQYF.

A few counts support this clone. This chain links TRBV29-1 with TRBJ1-2; a weak D match, TRBD1 (6 bases). Trimming took 7 bases from V and 3 from J, leaving 12 bases between them. CDR3 size: 12 residues. Germline CDR1 reads SQVTM; CDR2 reads ANQGSEA. CDR3 nucleotide sequence: TGCAGCGCCGGGGACACCTACTATGGCTACACCTTC. Translating it yields CSAGDTYYGYTF.

The rearrangement links TRBV15 to TRBJ2-3; no clear D. Between the trimmed V and J ends, which lost 5 bases and 5 bases, there was a span of 5 bases. Germline V gives CDR1 LNHNV, CDR2 YYDKDF (reference sequence). The CDR3 is made up of 11 amino acids. CDR3 in amino acids: CATSVKDTQYF. CDR3 nucleotides: TGTGCCACCAGCGTAAAAGATACGCAGTATTTT.